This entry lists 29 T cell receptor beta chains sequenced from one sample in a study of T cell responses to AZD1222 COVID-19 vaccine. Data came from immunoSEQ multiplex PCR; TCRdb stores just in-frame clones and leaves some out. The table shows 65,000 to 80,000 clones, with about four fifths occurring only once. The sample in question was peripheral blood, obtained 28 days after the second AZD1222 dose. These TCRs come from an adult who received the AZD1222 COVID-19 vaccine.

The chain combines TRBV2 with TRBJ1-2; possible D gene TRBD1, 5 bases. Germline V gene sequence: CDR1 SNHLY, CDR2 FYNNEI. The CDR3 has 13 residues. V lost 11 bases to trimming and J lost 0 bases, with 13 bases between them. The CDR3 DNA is TGTGCCCTGGGGCAGAATGCTAACTATGGCTACACCTTC. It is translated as CALGQNANYGYTF.

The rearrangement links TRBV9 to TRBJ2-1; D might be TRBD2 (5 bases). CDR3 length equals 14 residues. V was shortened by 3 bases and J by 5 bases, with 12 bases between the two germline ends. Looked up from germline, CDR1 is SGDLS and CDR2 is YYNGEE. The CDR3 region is CASSGGVRDNEQFF. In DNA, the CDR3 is TGTGCCAGCAGCGGAGGAGTGAGGGACAATGAGCAGTTCTTC.

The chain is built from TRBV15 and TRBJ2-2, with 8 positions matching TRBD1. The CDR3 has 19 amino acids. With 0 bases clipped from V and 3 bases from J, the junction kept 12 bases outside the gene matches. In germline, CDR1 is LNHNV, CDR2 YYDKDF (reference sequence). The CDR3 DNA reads TGTGCCACCAGCAGAGATGGGGCAGGGGGCGGCAGGGACACCGGGGAGCTGTTTTTT. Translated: CATSRDGAGGGRDTGELFF.

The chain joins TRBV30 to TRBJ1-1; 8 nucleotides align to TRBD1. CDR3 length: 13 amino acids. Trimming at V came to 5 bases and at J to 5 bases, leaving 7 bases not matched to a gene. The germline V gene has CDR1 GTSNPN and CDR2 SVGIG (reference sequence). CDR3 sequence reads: CAWGQGGGTEAFF. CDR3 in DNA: TGTGCCTGGGGACAGGGTGGGGGAACTGAAGCTTTCTTT. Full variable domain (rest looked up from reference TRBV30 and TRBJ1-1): SQTIHQWPATLVQPVGSPLSLECTVEGTSNPNLYWYRQAAGRGLQLLFYSVGIGQISSEVPQNLSASRPQDRQFILSSKKLLLSDSGFYLCAWGQGGGTEAFFGQGTRLTVV.

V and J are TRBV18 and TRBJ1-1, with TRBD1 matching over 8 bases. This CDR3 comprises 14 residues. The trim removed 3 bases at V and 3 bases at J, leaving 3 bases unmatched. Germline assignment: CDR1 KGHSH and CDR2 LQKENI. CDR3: CASSPPGGYTEAFF. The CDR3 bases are TGTGCCAGCTCACCGCCAGGGGGCTACACTGAAGCTTTCTTT.

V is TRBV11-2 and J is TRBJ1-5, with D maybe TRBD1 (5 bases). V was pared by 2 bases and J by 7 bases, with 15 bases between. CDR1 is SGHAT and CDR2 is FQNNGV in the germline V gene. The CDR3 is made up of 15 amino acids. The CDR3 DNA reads TGTGCCAGCAGCTTATACGGGGGGGGGAACCAGCCCCAGCATTTT. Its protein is CASSLYGGGNQPQHF.

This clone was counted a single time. The CDR3 bases are TGTGCCAGCTGGCAGGGGGCCGGCGGCTACACCTTC. Its translation: CASWQGAGGYTF. The genes are TRBV12-3 or TRBV12-4 and TRBJ1-2; 8 bases are shared with TRBD1. Trimming cost V 8 bases and J 8 bases; bases outside gene matches: 7. The CDR3 is 12 residues long.

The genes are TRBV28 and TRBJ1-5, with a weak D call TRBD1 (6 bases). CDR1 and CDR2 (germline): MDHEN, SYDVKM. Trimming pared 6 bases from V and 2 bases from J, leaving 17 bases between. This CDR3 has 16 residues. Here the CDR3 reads CASSFWGGRGNQPQHF. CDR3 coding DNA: TGTGCCAGCAGCTTCTGGGGGGGGCGCGGCAATCAGCCCCAGCATTTT.

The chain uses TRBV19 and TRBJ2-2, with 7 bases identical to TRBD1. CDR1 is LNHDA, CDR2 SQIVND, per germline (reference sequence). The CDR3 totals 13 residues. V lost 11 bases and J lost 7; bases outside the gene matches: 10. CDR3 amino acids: CASTGTAGGELFF. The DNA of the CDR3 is TGTGCCTCGACCGGGACAGCTGGCGGGGAGCTGTTTTTT.

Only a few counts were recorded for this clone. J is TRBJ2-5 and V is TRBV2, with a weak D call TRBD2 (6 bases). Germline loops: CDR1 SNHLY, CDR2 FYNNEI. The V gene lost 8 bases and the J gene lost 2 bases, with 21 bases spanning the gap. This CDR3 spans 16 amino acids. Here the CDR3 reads CASSERAGRKQETQYF. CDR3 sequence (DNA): TGTGCCAGCTCTGAAAGGGCAGGGAGGAAACAAGAGACCCAGTACTTC.

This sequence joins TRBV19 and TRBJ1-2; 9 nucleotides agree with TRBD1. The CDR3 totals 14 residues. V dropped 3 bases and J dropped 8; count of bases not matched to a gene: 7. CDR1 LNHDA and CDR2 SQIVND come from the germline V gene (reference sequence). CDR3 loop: CASSIEQGARGYTF. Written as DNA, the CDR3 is TGTGCCAGTAGTATCGAACAGGGGGCGCGAGGCTACACCTTC.

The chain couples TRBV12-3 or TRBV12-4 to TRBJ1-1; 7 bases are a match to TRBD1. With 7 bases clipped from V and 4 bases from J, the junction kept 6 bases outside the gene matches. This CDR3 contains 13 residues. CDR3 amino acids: CASTRSGGTEAFF. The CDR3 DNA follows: TGTGCCAGCACCCGATCAGGGGGCACTGAAGCTTTCTTT.

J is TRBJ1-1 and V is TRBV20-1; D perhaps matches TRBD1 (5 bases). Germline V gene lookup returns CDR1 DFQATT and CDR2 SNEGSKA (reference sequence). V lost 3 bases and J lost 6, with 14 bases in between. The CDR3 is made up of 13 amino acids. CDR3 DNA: TGCAGTGCTAGTAGGGGAAAAAGGGCTGAAGCTTTCTTT. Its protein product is CSASRGKRAEAFF.

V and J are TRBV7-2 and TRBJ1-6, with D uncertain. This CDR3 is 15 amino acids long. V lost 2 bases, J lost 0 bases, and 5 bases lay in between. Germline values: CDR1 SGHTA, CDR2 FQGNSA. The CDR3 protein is CASSLQPSYNSPLHF. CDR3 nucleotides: TGTGCCAGCAGCTTACAGCCCTCCTATAATTCACCCCTCCACTTT.

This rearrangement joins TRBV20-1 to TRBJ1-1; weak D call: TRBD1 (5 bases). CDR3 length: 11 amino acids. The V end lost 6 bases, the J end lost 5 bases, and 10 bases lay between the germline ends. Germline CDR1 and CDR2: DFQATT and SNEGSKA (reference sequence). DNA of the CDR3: TGCAGTGCGTCGGGGGGGACTGAAGCTTTCTTT. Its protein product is CSASGGTEAFF.

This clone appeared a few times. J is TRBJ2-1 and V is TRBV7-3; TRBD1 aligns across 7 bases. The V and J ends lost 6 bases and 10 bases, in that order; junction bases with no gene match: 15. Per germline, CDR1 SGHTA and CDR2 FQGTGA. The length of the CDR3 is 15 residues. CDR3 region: CASSVVPGTAEEQFF. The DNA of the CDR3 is TGTGCCAGCAGTGTAGTACCCGGGACAGCGGAAGAGCAGTTCTTC.

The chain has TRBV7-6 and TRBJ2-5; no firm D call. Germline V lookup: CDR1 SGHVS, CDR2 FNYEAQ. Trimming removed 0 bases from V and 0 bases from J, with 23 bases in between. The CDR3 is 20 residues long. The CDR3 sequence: CASSLALYFHSSTDQETQYF. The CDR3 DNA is TGTGCCAGCAGCTTAGCGCTCTATTTCCATAGTTCGACTGACCAAGAGACCCAGTACTTC.

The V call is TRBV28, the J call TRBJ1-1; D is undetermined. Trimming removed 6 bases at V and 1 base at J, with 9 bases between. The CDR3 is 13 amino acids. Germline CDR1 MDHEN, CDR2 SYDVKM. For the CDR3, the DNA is TGTGCCAGCAGACCTGGAGGGAACACTGAAGCTTTCTTT. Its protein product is CASRPGGNTEAFF.

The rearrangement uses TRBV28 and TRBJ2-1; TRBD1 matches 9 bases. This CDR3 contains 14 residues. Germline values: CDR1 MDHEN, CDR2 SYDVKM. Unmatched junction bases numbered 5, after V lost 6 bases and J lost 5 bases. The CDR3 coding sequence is TGTGCCAGCAGGGTCGGACAGGGGAACAATGAGCAGTTCTTC. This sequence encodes CASRVGQGNNEQFF.

The CDR3 sequence is CASTVARVVYGYTF. The DNA for the CDR3 is TGTGCCAGCACCGTGGCCAGGGTGGTCTATGGCTACACCTTC. V gene TRBV28 combines with J gene TRBJ1-2; a possible D gene is TRBD1 (5 bases). The germline V gene encodes CDR1 MDHEN and CDR2 SYDVKM. This CDR3 contains 14 residues. V was shortened by 7 bases and J by 4 bases, with 16 bases between the two germline ends.

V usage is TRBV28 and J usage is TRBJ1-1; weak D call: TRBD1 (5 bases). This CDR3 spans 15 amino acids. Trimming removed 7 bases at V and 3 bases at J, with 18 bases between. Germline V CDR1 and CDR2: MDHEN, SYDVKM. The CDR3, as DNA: TGTGCCAGCACTCCGGCCACGGGGGGGGACACTGAAGCTTTCTTT. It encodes CASTPATGGDTEAFF.

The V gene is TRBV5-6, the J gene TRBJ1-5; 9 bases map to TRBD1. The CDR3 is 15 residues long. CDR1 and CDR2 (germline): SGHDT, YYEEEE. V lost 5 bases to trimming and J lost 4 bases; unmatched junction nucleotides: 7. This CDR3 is CASSPGTGLNQPQHF. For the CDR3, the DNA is TGTGCCAGCAGTCCCGGGACAGGGCTTAATCAGCCCCAGCATTTT.

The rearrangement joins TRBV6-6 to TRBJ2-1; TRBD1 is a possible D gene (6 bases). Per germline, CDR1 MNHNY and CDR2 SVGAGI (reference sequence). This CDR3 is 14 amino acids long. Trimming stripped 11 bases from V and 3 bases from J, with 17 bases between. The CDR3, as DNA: TGTGCCGGCACCCTCGGACAGATCTACAATGAGCAGTTCTTC. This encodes CAGTLGQIYNEQFF.

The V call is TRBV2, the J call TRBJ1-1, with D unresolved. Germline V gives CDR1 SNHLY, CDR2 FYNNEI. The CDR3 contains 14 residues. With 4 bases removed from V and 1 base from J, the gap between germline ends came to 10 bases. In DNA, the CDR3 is TGTGCCAGCAGTGGTTTGGTTGGGAACACTGAAGCTTTCTTT. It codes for CASSGLVGNTEAFF.

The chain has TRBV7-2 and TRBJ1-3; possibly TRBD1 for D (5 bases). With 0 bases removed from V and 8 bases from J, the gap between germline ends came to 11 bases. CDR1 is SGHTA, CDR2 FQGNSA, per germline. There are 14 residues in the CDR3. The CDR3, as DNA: TGTGCCAGCAGCTTAGCGGGGGGGTCAGACACCATATATTTT. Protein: CASSLAGGSDTIYF.

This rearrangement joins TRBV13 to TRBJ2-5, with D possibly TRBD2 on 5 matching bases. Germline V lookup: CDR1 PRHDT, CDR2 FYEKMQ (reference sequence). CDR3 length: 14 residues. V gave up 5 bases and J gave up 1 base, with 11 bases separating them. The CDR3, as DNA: TGTGCCAGCAGCACGAGGACTGTCCAAGAGACCCAGTACTTC. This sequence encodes CASSTRTVQETQYF.

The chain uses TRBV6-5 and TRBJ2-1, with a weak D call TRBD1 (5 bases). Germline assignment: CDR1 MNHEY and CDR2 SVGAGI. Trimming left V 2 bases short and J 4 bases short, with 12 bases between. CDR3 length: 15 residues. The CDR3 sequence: CASSYDWGPYNEQFF. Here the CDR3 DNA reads TGTGCCAGCAGTTACGACTGGGGCCCTTACAATGAGCAGTTCTTC.

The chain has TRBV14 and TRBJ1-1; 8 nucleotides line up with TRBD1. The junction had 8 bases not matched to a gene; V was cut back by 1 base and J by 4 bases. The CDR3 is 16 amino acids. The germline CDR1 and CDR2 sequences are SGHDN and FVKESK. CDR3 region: CASSQALGRGPTEAFF. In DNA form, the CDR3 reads TGTGCCAGCAGCCAAGCCCTGGGCAGGGGGCCCACTGAAGCTTTCTTT. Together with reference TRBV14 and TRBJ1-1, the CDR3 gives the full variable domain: EAGVTQFPSHSVIEKGQTVTLRCDPISGHDNLYWYRRVMGKEIKFLLHFVKESKQDESGMPNNRFLAERTGGTYSTLKVQPAELEDSGVYFCASSQALGRGPTEAFFGQGTRLTVV.

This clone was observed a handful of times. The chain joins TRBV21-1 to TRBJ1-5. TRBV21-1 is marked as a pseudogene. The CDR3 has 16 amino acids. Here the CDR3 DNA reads TGTGCCAGCAGTTTAGCCAATCCGGTGGGAAATCAGCCCCAGCATTTT. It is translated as CASSLANPVGNQPQHF.